The clone carrying this TCR beta chain has only a few counts. This CDR3 spans 17 amino acids. The V and J ends lost 4 bases and 3 bases, in that order; junction bases with no gene match: 13. Germline V gene sequence: CDR1 SGHDN, CDR2 FVKESK. This record belongs to a study of blood T cell repertoires in COVID-19. Whole-study context: The United States, Italy and Spain supplied acute and convalescent COVID-19 samples. From T cells, B-cell-depleted T cells, or PBMCs came the material, which was cDNA or gDNA.

Methods used by the authors: Counts of nucleated cells, estimated from reference gene primer amplification, were obtained. This table comes from immunoSEQ multiplex PCR, and its TCRdb copy is limited to in-frame clones, with some not included. That table furnishes V, J and clone size, whereas the DNA furnished D and trimming. This table has nearly 55,000 clones, more than 70% appearing once. The chain employs TRBV14 and TRBJ2-7; 9 bases are a match to TRBD1. This receptor was identified in a man between 65 and 85 years old with active COVID-19. The specimen sequenced was peripheral blood. The CDR3 reads CASSLRQGVGFFYEQYF. The CDR3 DNA is TGTGCCAGCAGCCTAAGACAGGGGGTGGGTTTCTTCTACGAGCAGTACTTC.